The entry below describes one T cell receptor (beta chain). Method: immunoSEQ multiplex PCR; TCRdb's copy keeps in-frame clones and lacks some. The table has 45,000 to 55,000 clones, around 84% seen once. From germline, CDR1 is MNHEY and CDR2 SVGAGI. The CDR3 is 15 amino acids. Trimming took 2 bases from V and 0 from J, leaving 7 bases between them. The data were obtained in a study of blood T cell repertoires in COVID-19. The sequence was collected from a man in his 70s with active COVID-19. The specimen sequenced was peripheral blood. The V gene is TRBV6-5, the J gene TRBJ1-4; D gene ambiguous. The CDR3 DNA reads as TGTGCCAGCAGTTACACAATTGCAACTAATGAAAAACTGTTTTTT. Translation gives CASSYTIATNEKLFF.